These 21 T cell receptor beta chains were sequenced from one sample in a study of cytomegalovirus exposure and HLA in healthy donors. 13 Jbeta primers and 60 Vbeta primers were used for the PCR. Produced via immunoSEQ multiplex PCR; TCRdb's table is partial and in-frame only. The data show over 150,000 clones, about 88% seen once. Sequencing used PBMCs. The receptors derive from a girl under two years old in good health and CMV-seronegative.

This chain connects TRBV4-3 to TRBJ2-5; 7 bases match TRBD1. The CDR3 runs 18 residues. J lost 1 base, V lost 0 bases, and 11 bases had no gene match. CDR1 LGHNA and CDR2 YSLEER come from the germline V gene. For the CDR3, the DNA is TGCGCCAGCAGCCAAGATAGGTATGGGACAGCGTCCCAAGAGACCCAGTACTTC. It specifies CASSQDRYGTASQETQYF.

The CDR3 here is CASTGSDGIGQPQHF. DNA for the CDR3: TGTGCCAGCACCGGGAGTGATGGGATAGGTCAGCCCCAGCATTTT. The chain links TRBV2 to TRBJ1-5; D remains ambiguous. The V gene's germline CDR1 is SNHLY and CDR2 FYNNEI. Trimming shortened V by 7 bases and J by 6 bases, and 19 bases separated the two germline ends. The CDR3 is made up of 15 amino acids. The whole variable domain, filled in from reference TRBV2 and TRBJ1-5, reads EPEVTQTPSHQVTQMGQEVILRCVPISNHLYFYWYRQILGQKVEFLVSFYNNEISEKSEIFDDQFSVERPDGSNFTLKIRSTKLEDSAMYFCASTGSDGIGQPQHFGDGTRLSIL.

The chain uses TRBV6-4 and TRBJ2-5; weak D call: TRBD2 (6 bases). V lost 2 bases to trimming and J lost 5 bases, with 15 bases between them. CDR1 is MRHNA, CDR2 SNTAGT, per germline. This CDR3 is built from 15 residues. The CDR3 nucleotides are TGTGCCAGCAGTGACCAGGAGGGCCGGCAGGAGACCCAGTACTTC. This sequence encodes CASSDQEGRQETQYF.

The chain joins TRBV7-9 to TRBJ2-6; TRBD2 aligns across 7 bases. The CDR3 covers 18 residues. Germline values: CDR1 SEHNR, CDR2 FQNEAQ (reference sequence). J lost 3 bases, V lost 1 base, and 9 bases had no gene match. CDR3 in amino acids: CASSLDSWGGNGANVLTF. The CDR3 region has the DNA TGTGCCAGCAGCTTAGATAGTTGGGGGGGGAATGGGGCCAACGTCCTGACTTTC.

This CDR3 reads CASSWGGLYEQYF. The DNA of the CDR3 is TGTGCCAGCAGTTGGGGGGGCCTATACGAGCAGTACTTC. V and J are TRBV27 and TRBJ2-7; D is possibly TRBD2 (7 bases). The CDR3 totals 13 residues. Per germline, CDR1 MNHEY and CDR2 SMNVEV (reference sequence). V lost 4 bases and J 4 bases, leaving 11 bases between the germline ends.

This clone was counted between two and nine times. The rearrangement joins TRBV5-1 to TRBJ2-5, with TRBD2 as a possible D gene (5 bases). Germline CDR1 and CDR2: SGHRS and YFSETQ. The CDR3 consists of 17 residues. Trimming cost V 1 base and J 3 bases, with 19 bases left between them. CDR3 residues: CASSLIPQSLGEETQYF. In nucleotides, the CDR3 is TGCGCCAGCAGCTTGATTCCACAGTCTTTGGGAGAAGAGACCCAGTACTTC.

This clone was counted only a few times. The CDR3 here is CASSQGGRGSYTF. The CDR3 nucleotides read TGCGCCAGCAGCCAAGGAGGAAGGGGCAGCTACACCTTC. The chain couples TRBV4-3 to TRBJ1-2; TRBD1 might be the D (5 bases). Germline lookup yields CDR1 LGHNA and CDR2 YSLEER. Between the trimmed V and J ends, which lost 1 base and 9 bases, there was a span of 12 bases. This CDR3 is 13 amino acids long.

This chain connects TRBV19 to TRBJ2-2; a possible D gene is TRBD2 (6 bases). The germline V and J ends were trimmed by 7 bases and 0 bases, with 9 bases remaining between them. In germline, CDR1 is LNHDA, CDR2 SQIVND (reference sequence). The CDR3 loop spans 14 amino acids. CDR3 sequence reads: CASIRGSNTGELFF. The CDR3 DNA reads TGTGCCAGTATCCGGGGGTCGAACACCGGGGAGCTGTTTTTT.

This clone has only a few counts. The chain employs TRBV18 and TRBJ2-1, with 8 bases that match TRBD2. The CDR3 consists of 17 residues. V trimming: 0 bases; J trimming: 5 bases; junction bases outside the gene matches: 9. Germline V gene data show CDR1 as KGHSH and CDR2 as LQKENI. The CDR3 spells CASSPPEPAGEHNEQFF. Here the CDR3 DNA reads TGTGCCAGCTCACCACCGGAGCCAGCGGGGGAGCACAATGAGCAGTTCTTC.

This chain connects TRBV7-8 to TRBJ1-1, with D unclear. Trimming left V 5 bases short and J 0 bases short, with 7 bases between. The CDR3 covers 13 residues. The germline gives CDR1 SGHVS, CDR2 FQNEAQ. The CDR3 loop is CASSQQLNTEAFF. CDR3 nucleotides: TGTGCCAGCAGCCAACAGCTGAACACTGAAGCTTTCTTT.

The CDR3 DNA reads TGCAGCGTTAGTCACAGGGGTTCTAACACTGAAGCTTTCTTT. Amino acid sequence: CSVSHRGSNTEAFF. The rearrangement joins TRBV29-1 to TRBJ1-1; 7 nucleotides match TRBD1. The germline gives CDR1 SQVTM, CDR2 ANQGSEA. This CDR3 has 14 amino acids. With 5 bases clipped from V and 2 bases from J, the junction kept 8 bases outside the gene matches.

In this sample, this clone turned up a few times. The V call is TRBV27, the J call TRBJ1-6, with TRBD1 identical over 7 bases. The CDR3 has 17 amino acids. The junction had 14 bases not matched to a gene; V was cut back by 5 bases and J by 7 bases. Per the germline V gene, CDR1 is MNHEY and CDR2 is SMNVEV (reference sequence). The CDR3 is CASSPLDGQGVNSPLHF. The CDR3, as DNA: TGTGCCAGCAGTCCCCTGGATGGTCAGGGGGTCAATTCACCCCTCCACTTT.

The genes are TRBV2 and TRBJ1-1; 11 nucleotides agree with TRBD1. The CDR3 loop spans 13 amino acids. The junction had 5 bases not matched to a gene; V was cut back by 6 bases and J by 8 bases. Germline CDR1 is SNHLY and CDR2 is FYNNEI. CDR3: CASRLDRGREAFF. The CDR3 DNA sequence: TGTGCCAGCAGGTTGGACAGGGGGCGAGAAGCTTTCTTT.

The gene calls are TRBV4-1 and TRBJ1-6, with a weak D call TRBD1 (6 bases). The germline gives CDR1 MGHRA, CDR2 YSYEKL. V lost 2 bases and J 7 bases, leaving 6 bases between the germline ends. The CDR3 runs to 13 residues. The CDR3 DNA reads TGCGCCAGCAGCCAAACAGGGAATTCACCCCTCCACTTT. Protein sequence: CASSQTGNSPLHF.

The chain combines TRBV30 with TRBJ1-1, with no clear D. Germline loops: CDR1 GTSNPN, CDR2 SVGIG (reference sequence). V gave up 5 bases and J gave up 0 bases, with 13 bases separating them. This CDR3 comprises 14 residues. CDR3 region: CAWDRGPMNTEAFF. The CDR3 region has the DNA TGTGCCTGGGACCGTGGGCCAATGAACACTGAAGCTTTCTTT.

This sequence joins TRBV7-3 and TRBJ2-1, with a possible D match to TRBD2 (5 bases). The V gene lost 2 bases and the J gene lost 12 bases, with 14 bases spanning the gap. Germline loops: CDR1 SGHTA, CDR2 FQGTGA. The CDR3 extends over 13 amino acids. The chain's CDR3 is CASSLRSAEWQFF. CDR3 sequence (DNA): TGTGCCAGCAGCTTACGTAGCGCTGAGTGGCAGTTCTTC.

This rearrangement joins TRBV29-1 to TRBJ1-2; D unclear. Germline CDR1 reads SQVTM; CDR2 reads ANQGSEA. The CDR3 extends over 11 amino acids. V lost 3 bases to trimming and J lost 6 bases, with 8 bases between them. This CDR3 is CSVDPGDGYTF. As DNA, the CDR3 is TGCAGCGTTGACCCCGGGGATGGCTACACCTTC.

In this sample, this clone turned up once. The chain is built from TRBV9 and TRBJ2-1, with TRBD2 as a possible D gene (6 bases). This CDR3 contains 16 residues. Germline assignment: CDR1 SGDLS and CDR2 YYNGEE. With 0 bases removed from V and 2 bases from J, the gap between germline ends came to 12 bases. CDR3 sequence: CASSVELAGTYNEQFF. Here the CDR3 DNA reads TGTGCCAGCAGCGTAGAATTGGCGGGGACCTACAATGAGCAGTTCTTC.

This clone appeared a single time. The chain carries TRBV5-1 and TRBJ2-3, with 10 bases that match TRBD2. V was clipped by 1 base and J by 5 bases; unmatched bases: 1. The CDR3 sequence is 14 residues long. CDR1 is SGHRS and CDR2 is YFSETQ in the germline V gene. The CDR3 region is CASSLLAGEDTQYF. The CDR3 coding sequence is TGCGCCAGCAGCTTGCTAGCGGGAGAAGATACGCAGTATTTT.

This clone occurred once. V and J are TRBV19 and TRBJ1-4, with D tentatively TRBD1 (6 bases). Trimming removed 5 bases at V and 0 bases at J, with 13 bases between. CDR1 and CDR2 (germline): LNHDA, SQIVND (reference sequence). The CDR3 runs 16 residues. For the CDR3, the DNA is TGTGCCAGTAGTCTCAGGGGAAGGACAACTAATGAAAAACTGTTTTTT. This gives the protein CASSLRGRTTNEKLFF.

This chain uses TRBV2 with TRBJ2-2; TRBD2 matches 7 bases. V lost 4 bases and J lost 7; bases outside the gene matches: 6. The CDR3 contains 14 residues. CDR1 is SNHLY, CDR2 FYNNEI, per germline. In nucleotides, the CDR3 is TGTGCCAGCAGTGCGACGGGGAGGGTCGGGGAGCTGTTTTTT. Its translation is CASSATGRVGELFF. Drawing the rest from reference TRBV2 and TRBJ2-2, the complete variable domain is EPEVTQTPSHQVTQMGQEVILRCVPISNHLYFYWYRQILGQKVEFLVSFYNNEISEKSEIFDDQFSVERPDGSNFTLKIRSTKLEDSAMYFCASSATGRVGELFFGEGSRLTVL.